What follows are 21 T cell receptor beta chains derived from one specimen sequenced in a study of blood T cell repertoires in COVID-19. The repertoire was sequenced with immunoSEQ multiplex PCR; TCRdb's copy has only in-frame clones and lacks some. The sample lists 120,000 or so clones; just under 90% were seen once. The source material was peripheral blood. These TCRs come from a woman in her forties or fifties with acute or convalescent COVID-19.

The chain carries TRBV5-6 and TRBJ2-7, with 12 nucleotides matching TRBD2. V trimming: 0 bases; J trimming: 2 bases; junction bases outside the gene matches: 3. Germline V gene sequence: CDR1 SGHDT, CDR2 YYEEEE. The CDR3 runs to 16 residues. The CDR3 DNA sequence: TGTGCCAGCAGCTTGGGACTAGCGGGGGCTACCTACGAGCAGTACTTC. As protein: CASSLGLAGATYEQYF. Supplemented by reference TRBV5-6 and TRBJ2-7, the full variable domain reads DAGVTQSPTHLIKTRGQQVTLRCSPKSGHDTVSWYQQALGQGPQFIFQYYEEEERQRGNFPDRFSGHQFPNYSSELNVNALLLGDSALYLCASSLGLAGATYEQYFGPGTRLTVT.

This chain joins TRBV19 and TRBJ1-1; D might be TRBD1 (5 bases). The ends were cut back, 10 bases at V and 4 bases at J, with 13 bases in the middle. The germline V gene has CDR1 LNHDA and CDR2 SQIVND (reference sequence). This CDR3 comprises 12 residues. CDR3 region: CATRLGGTEAFF. CDR3 nucleotides: TGTGCCACTAGGCTGGGGGGCACTGAAGCTTTCTTT.

The table lists this clone with a count of one. The chain joins TRBV27 to TRBJ2-1; weak D call: TRBD2 (5 bases). The CDR3 loop spans 13 amino acids. Germline assignment: CDR1 MNHEY and CDR2 SMNVEV (reference sequence). Trimming cost V 6 bases and J 2 bases, with 8 bases left between them. CDR3 nucleotides: TGTGCCAGCAGGGAGGACCCCTACAATGAGCAGTTCTTC. Translated, it gives CASREDPYNEQFF.

The CDR3 is CASSPMTENTIYF. The CDR3 DNA is TGTGCCAGCAGCCCTATGACAGAAAACACCATATATTTT. This rearrangement joins TRBV9 to TRBJ1-3, with a possible D match to TRBD1 (5 bases). The V end was cut by 4 bases, the J end by 6 bases, with 11 bases between. Per the germline V gene, CDR1 is SGDLS and CDR2 is YYNGEE. The CDR3 contains 13 residues.

The J gene is TRBJ1-1, the V gene TRBV2, with TRBD1 identical over 9 bases. V lost 7 bases and J lost 1; bases outside the gene matches: 4. CDR3 length: 14 amino acids. Germline V gene data show CDR1 as SNHLY and CDR2 as FYNNEI. The CDR3 nucleotides are TGTGCCAGCAAACCGGGACAGGGGAACACTGAAGCTTTCTTT. Amino acid sequence: CASKPGQGNTEAFF.

The rearrangement links TRBV10-3 to TRBJ2-5, with D unresolved. V shed 6 bases and J shed 1 base, with 3 bases lying between them. This CDR3 has 11 residues. Germline-derived CDR1 and CDR2 are ENHRY and SYGVKD. CDR3 sequence (DNA): TGTGCCATCAGGGCCCAAGAGACCCAGTACTTC. Amino acid sequence: CAIRAQETQYF.

This sequence joins TRBV21-1 and TRBJ2-7; the table's D gene call, TRBD2, was not cross checked with the DNA. TRBV21-1 is noted as a pseudogene. This CDR3 spans 18 amino acids. CDR3 loop: CASIRRGGLAGSAHEQYF. The CDR3 DNA sequence: TGTGCCAGCATCCGAAGGGGTGGACTAGCGGGGAGTGCCCACGAGCAGTACTTC.

V is TRBV27 and J is TRBJ2-7, with TRBD2 matching 12 bases. V lost 2 bases and J lost 9; bases outside the gene matches: 8. CDR1 and CDR2 (germline): MNHEY, SMNVEV (reference sequence). The CDR3 length is 15 residues. The CDR3 DNA is TGTGCCAGCAGTTTAGAGCCTAGCGGGAGGGTGGGGCAGTACTTC. As protein: CASSLEPSGRVGQYF.

The CDR3 region is CASRGAGNTYEQYF. In DNA, the CDR3 is TGTGCCAGCAGAGGGGCAGGAAACACCTACGAGCAGTACTTC. The V gene is TRBV6-5, the J gene TRBJ2-7; possible D gene TRBD1, 5 bases. Germline values: CDR1 MNHEY, CDR2 SVGAGI. This CDR3 has 14 residues. V was clipped by 6 bases and J by 2 bases, with 14 bases between them.

This rearrangement joins TRBV24-1 to TRBJ1-2; D is uncertain. The CDR3 covers 14 residues. The germline CDR1 and CDR2 sequences are KGHDR and SFDVKD. The V end lost 1 base, the J end lost 1 base, and 6 bases lay between the germline ends. CDR3 residues: CATSDFSLNYGYTF. In DNA form, the CDR3 reads TGTGCCACCAGTGATTTTTCCCTTAACTATGGCTACACCTTC.

V is TRBV4-3 and J is TRBJ1-2, with 12 positions matching TRBD1. V lost 0 bases, J lost 7 bases, and 12 bases stayed unmatched. From germline, CDR1 is LGHNA and CDR2 YSLEER. The CDR3 loop spans 18 amino acids. CDR3 protein: CASSQDIPGQGALGGYTF. In nucleotides, the CDR3 is TGCGCCAGCAGCCAAGATATTCCGGGACAGGGGGCTTTGGGTGGCTACACCTTC.

This clone was seen a few times. The rearrangement uses TRBV4-1 and TRBJ2-5, with 7 bases matching TRBD2. CDR1 and CDR2 (germline): MGHRA, YSYEKL. Trimming at V came to 1 base and at J to 4 bases, leaving 15 bases not matched to a gene. The CDR3 loop spans 18 amino acids. The CDR3, as DNA: TGCGCCAGCAGCCAAGGGGAGGGGTTGAAGGGATCGCGAGAGACCCAGTACTTC. It codes for CASSQGEGLKGSRETQYF.

The chain recombines TRBV7-2 with TRBJ2-3, with 12 bases that match TRBD2. With V trimmed by 1 base and J by 2 bases, 10 bases remained unmatched. In germline, CDR1 is SGHTA, CDR2 FQGNSA. This CDR3 comprises 19 residues. The CDR3 region is CASSLVRLAGGPLTDTQYF. The CDR3 bases are TGTGCCAGCAGCTTAGTTAGGCTAGCGGGGGGGCCCCTCACAGATACGCAGTATTTT.

The rearrangement joins TRBV24-1 to TRBJ1-5; TRBD1 agrees at 7 bases. With 5 bases clipped from V and 4 bases from J, the junction kept 1 base outside the gene matches. Germline V gene sequence: CDR1 KGHDR, CDR2 SFDVKD. The length of the CDR3 is 13 residues. The chain's CDR3 is CATSVQGNQPQHF. CDR3 sequence (DNA): TGTGCCACCAGTGTACAGGGGAATCAGCCCCAGCATTTT.

V and J are TRBV5-6 and TRBJ2-5, with TRBD1 matching 7 bases. This CDR3 is built from 15 residues. Germline V gene data show CDR1 as SGHDT and CDR2 as YYEEEE. V trimming: 1 base; J trimming: 4 bases; junction bases outside the gene matches: 7. The CDR3 DNA follows: TGTGCCAGCAGCTTGCTGAGACAGGGCGGAGAGACCCAGTACTTC. It encodes CASSLLRQGGETQYF.

This clone was detected only a few times. V usage is TRBV7-2 and J usage is TRBJ1-2, with D hard to call. CDR3 length: 13 amino acids. Per the germline V gene, CDR1 is SGHTA and CDR2 is FQGNSA. V was trimmed by 2 bases and J by 2 bases, leaving 6 bases between them. CDR3 sequence reads: CASSLLKNYGYTF. The CDR3 DNA reads TGTGCCAGCAGCTTATTAAAAAACTATGGCTACACCTTC. Full variable domain (outside the CDR3, taken from reference TRBV7-2 and TRBJ1-2): GAGVSQSPSNKVTEKGKDVELRCDPISGHTALYWYRQSLGQGLEFLIYFQGNSAPDKSGLPSDRFSAERTGGSVSTLTIQRTQQEDSAVYLCASSLLKNYGYTFGSGTRLTVV.

This chain connects TRBV10-3 to TRBJ1-3, with D maybe TRBD1 (6 bases). The germline V gene encodes CDR1 ENHRY and CDR2 SYGVKD. The CDR3 extends over 14 amino acids. V shed 7 bases and J shed 2 bases, with 12 bases lying between them. The CDR3 sequence is CAITGVLAGNTIYF. The CDR3 nucleotides are TGTGCCATCACAGGGGTATTAGCTGGAAACACCATATATTTT.

This clone was picked up one time. CDR3 protein: CASRGTGDLGEQYF. In DNA, the CDR3 is TGTGCCAGCAGAGGGACAGGTGATTTGGGGGAGCAGTACTTC. V usage is TRBV2 and J usage is TRBJ2-7, with TRBD1 identical over 8 bases. The CDR3 runs 14 residues. Germline CDR1 and CDR2: SNHLY and FYNNEI. With V trimmed by 6 bases and J by 7 bases, 11 bases remained unmatched.

V gene TRBV11-3 combines with J gene TRBJ2-1; 14 bases match TRBD2. V shed 5 bases, J shed 5 bases, and the junction held 8 bases outside the gene matches. The CDR3 spans 17 residues. Germline assignment: CDR1 SGHNT and CDR2 YENEEA. CDR3 in amino acids: CASSGRTSGGNNNEQFF. DNA of the CDR3: TGTGCCAGCAGCGGCCGGACTAGCGGGGGGAATAACAATGAGCAGTTCTTC.

The chain combines TRBV24-1 with TRBJ2-3, with TRBD1 identical over 7 bases. The CDR3 loop spans 15 amino acids. The germline CDR1 and CDR2 sequences are KGHDR and SFDVKD. V was pared by 4 bases and J by 4 bases, with 7 bases of the junction left unmatched. The CDR3 is CATSDLTGKADTQYF. CDR3 nucleotide sequence: TGTGCCACCAGTGACTTGACAGGGAAGGCAGATACGCAGTATTTT.

V usage is TRBV3-1 (or the pseudogene TRBV3-2) and J usage is TRBJ2-2, with D possibly matching TRBD2 (5 bases). Trimming removed 4 bases at V and 4 bases at J, with 19 bases between. Germline CDR1 is LGHDT and CDR2 is YNNKEL (reference sequence). The CDR3 contains 17 residues. Here the CDR3 DNA reads TGTGCCAGCAGCCTCCCCCAGGACTGGGTGGGCACCGGGGAGCTGTTTTTT. Translated, it gives CASSLPQDWVGTGELFF.